This entry concerns a single T cell receptor (beta chain). Its antigen is currently not known. One base away there is no much larger clone; base qualities are not given. CDR1 and CDR2, looked up from the germline V gene, are SGHTA and FQGNSA. From the cysteine up to the phenylalanine, the CDR3 has a length of 15 residues. Only CDR3 DNA remains: 45 bases, in frame from the first base. The germline V and J ends show losses of 2 bases and 4 bases respectively, and no gene match explains 6 bases of the junction. The immunoSEQ Assay, a bias-controlled multiplex PCR, was used to amplify TCRbeta CDR3 regions from genomic DNA. The authors' analysis ran thus. Nucleated cell counts per sample were estimated from amplification of reference gene primers within the assay. Sequence reads were collapsed and filtered to measure the absolute abundance of every unique TCRbeta CDR3 rearrangement. For each sample, productive Simpson clonality was calculated as the square root of Simpson's diversity index over productive rearrangements. TCRdb obtained this table from immuneACCESS and retained in-frame rearrangements with V and J assigned. These tables miss some clones; where compared with another copy, unresolved V genes account for less than half of the shortfall, and the remainder is unexplained. V, J and clone size derive from that table, while D and trimming were established from the DNA sequence. Counted in this sample were 200,000 to 300,000 clones; roughly 88% of them appeared once. The ten largest clones take up around 2.5% of the sample.

This entry belongs to a study of blood T cell repertoires in COVID-19 (dated by TCRdb to 2018 to 2021). Turning to the overall study: The collaborator samples originated in the United States, Italy and Spain and spanned the acute and convalescent phases of COVID-19. The prospective study material was composed of cDNA or gDNA derived from T cells, B-cell-depleted T cells, or PBMCs. Deeply sampled blood TCRbeta repertoires from subjects exposed to, actively infected with, or recovered from COVID-19 were included in the dataset. The repertoires were made available in a free public database intended to serve as a resource for research on the immune response to SARS-CoV-2. Samples were obtained from the ongoing ImmuneRACE study (first 160 participants) and from over 1,000 subjects provided by 6 global collaborators. A de-identified subject ID, COVID-19 status, age in years and sex were almost always included in the sample metadata. Where available, HLA class I and class II types were obtained from metadata supplied by the sample provider rather than from assay-based typing.

Results and caveats for the whole study, not just this receptor: How much clinical and demographic metadata was included differed by source and by participant, and the metadata was provided uncurated.

Samples from volunteer blood donors who had recovered from COVID-19 were contributed by a second Seattle source. The collaborating institutions used their own protocols to collect whole blood in K2EDTA tubes. Collaborator samples were shipped for TCRbeta analysis as frozen whole blood, isolated PBMCs, or DNA extracted from either sample type. The chain employs TRBV7-2 and TRBJ2-5; the central 8 bases match TRBD2. Specimen: peripheral blood. The receptor was derived from a man aged 35-49 years who had recovered from COVID-19. The encoded CDR3 is CASSLIGGGRETQYF. The nucleotides read TGTGCCAGCAGCTTAATCGGCGGGGGGAGAGAGACCCAGTACTTC.